This T cell receptor beta chain was recovered during a study of cytomegalovirus exposure and HLA in healthy donors. Study details: Early on, a data release was issued that held about 85 million unique TCRs from HLA-typed donors.

Overall study results and limits: Most subjects had HLA-A and HLA-B alleles reportedly predicted accurately by TCR beta sequences.

V dropped 4 bases and J dropped 8 bases, with 14 bases sitting between them. This CDR3 has 14 residues. The germline CDR1 and CDR2 sequences are MGHRA and YSYEKL. As for this clone: Its antigen is unidentified.

Use of 60 Vbeta and 13 Jbeta primers characterized the PCR. Generated by immunoSEQ multiplex PCR, the TCRdb table keeps only in-frame clones and is missing some. The sample holds around 160,000 clones, around 79% seen once. The chain joins TRBV4-1 to TRBJ2-2; perhaps TRBD2 as D (5 bases). The sequence derives from a male donor in good health and CMV-seropositive. Material: PBMCs. CDR3 in DNA: TGCGCCAGCAGCCCTCAAACGGGATCTGGGGAGCTGTTTTTT. Its protein product is CASSPQTGSGELFF.